Listed here are 14 T cell receptor beta chains from one sample, sequenced in a study of blood T cell repertoires in COVID-19. Clones were read by immunoSEQ multiplex PCR, and TCRdb kept only the in-frame ones, dropping some. The table has approximately 75,000 clones, around 67% seen once. Sample: peripheral blood. The origin of the receptors is a human donor with acute or convalescent COVID-19. The donor label of this sample is uncertain.

The chain combines TRBV18 with TRBJ2-5, with D possibly TRBD2 on 6 matching bases. The CDR3 totals 20 residues. Germline CDR1 reads KGHSH; CDR2 reads LQKENI. Trimming removed 1 base at V and 2 bases at J, with 26 bases between. As DNA, the CDR3 is TGTGCCAGCTCACCACGTAAGGGTAGACAGACTCCGGCGGGGCAAGAGACCCAGTACTTC. Encoded protein: CASSPRKGRQTPAGQETQYF.

The chain couples TRBV5-1 to TRBJ2-7; 12 nucleotides match TRBD1. CDR1 SGHRS and CDR2 YFSETQ come from the germline V gene. The CDR3 has 14 amino acids. V dropped 4 bases and J dropped 4; count of bases not matched to a gene: 3. The CDR3 sequence is CASSTGQGAYEQYV. CDR3 in DNA: TGCGCCAGCAGCACGGGACAGGGGGCTTACGAGCAGTACGTC.

This clone has only one observation. V usage is TRBV7-2 and J usage is TRBJ2-3; TRBD1 is a possible D gene (6 bases). Germline CDR1 is SGHTA and CDR2 is FQGNSA. This CDR3 region has 16 residues. Trimming removed 5 bases at V and 4 bases at J, with 19 bases between. Written as DNA, the CDR3 is TGTGCCAGCAGCCCCCAGGGGCAGCTGAAGGCAGATACGCAGTATTTT. Protein product: CASSPQGQLKADTQYF.

This clone came up a few times. The V gene is TRBV28, the J gene TRBJ2-1; 9 bases align to TRBD2. CDR3 length: 16 amino acids. The V gene's germline CDR1 is MDHEN and CDR2 SYDVKM. With 4 bases clipped from V and 7 bases from J, the junction kept 11 bases outside the gene matches. CDR3 protein: CASSSLASGNRNEQFF. The CDR3 bases are TGTGCCAGCAGTTCCCTGGCTAGCGGGAACCGAAATGAGCAGTTCTTC.

The rearrangement joins TRBV27 to TRBJ1-6, with D unresolved. Germline V gene sequence: CDR1 MNHEY, CDR2 SMNVEV (reference sequence). V lost 5 bases and J lost 9, with 8 bases in between. The CDR3 is 12 amino acids. The CDR3 region has the DNA TGTGCCAGCAGTGAAGTCAGTTCACCCCTCCACTTT. It encodes CASSEVSSPLHF.

Here the CDR3 reads CASSPRTSGTGELFF. DNA for the CDR3: TGTGCCAGCAGCCCTCGGACTAGCGGAACCGGGGAGCTGTTTTTT. The chain has TRBV9 and TRBJ2-2; TRBD2 matches at 10 bases. The ends lost 4 bases at V and 5 bases at J; junction bases unmatched: 5. The CDR3 has 15 amino acids. In germline, CDR1 is SGDLS, CDR2 YYNGEE.

The chain joins TRBV7-3 to TRBJ2-5; D might be TRBD2 (5 bases). The CDR3 covers 13 residues. The V gene's germline CDR1 is SGHTA and CDR2 FQGTGA. The V and J ends lost 5 bases and 4 bases respectively, with 11 bases between them. The CDR3 DNA reads TGTGCCAGCAGCCCGGGAACGGCAGAGACCCAGTACTTC. It encodes CASSPGTAETQYF.

This clone was seen a few times. The gene calls are TRBV27 and TRBJ2-2; 7 nucleotides align to TRBD2. V shed 2 bases, J shed 3 bases, and the junction held 6 bases outside the gene matches. Germline V gene data show CDR1 as MNHEY and CDR2 as SMNVEV (reference sequence). The CDR3 totals 16 residues. The CDR3 protein is CASSLRPSGYTGELFF. The CDR3 nucleotides are TGTGCCAGCAGTTTAAGGCCTAGCGGCTACACCGGGGAGCTGTTTTTT.

V and J are TRBV6-5 and TRBJ2-3, with 14 bases that match TRBD2. The trim removed 8 bases at V and 5 bases at J, leaving 3 bases unmatched. This CDR3 contains 14 residues. CDR1 is MNHEY, CDR2 SVGAGI, per germline. In nucleotides, the CDR3 is TGTGCCAGCCTCGGGACTAGCGGGGGAGATACGCAGTATTTT. Residues: CASLGTSGGDTQYF.

This clone was seen once. The V gene is TRBV19, the J gene TRBJ2-2; 8 bases are a match to TRBD1. The CDR3 covers 14 residues. The V gene end was trimmed by 6 bases and the J gene end by 5 bases; junction bases not matched to a gene: 5. Germline V gene data show CDR1 as LNHDA and CDR2 as SQIVND (reference sequence). CDR3 protein: CASSRTGSTGELFF. As DNA, the CDR3 is TGTGCCAGTAGCCGGACAGGGAGTACCGGGGAGCTGTTTTTT.

This clone turned up a few times. The chain couples TRBV28 to TRBJ1-6, with D tentatively TRBD1 (5 bases). CDR1 is MDHEN and CDR2 is SYDVKM in the germline V gene. CDR3 length equals 13 residues. The ends were cut back, 10 bases at V and 9 bases at J, with 16 bases in the middle. The CDR3, as DNA: TGTGCCACCGCGGGGGGTGTGGGTTCACCCCTCCACTTT. Protein sequence: CATAGGVGSPLHF.

This clone was observed a single time. This chain joins TRBV5-1 and TRBJ1-1; 8 nucleotides align to TRBD1. Germline V CDR1 and CDR2: SGHRS, YFSETQ. This CDR3 comprises 14 residues. Losses at the gene ends were 4 bases for V and 3 bases for J; bases not matched to a gene: 5. The chain's CDR3 is CASSQTGEDTEAFF. Written as DNA, the CDR3 is TGCGCCAGCAGCCAGACAGGGGAGGACACTGAAGCTTTCTTT.

The chain recombines TRBV19 with TRBJ2-3; D is possibly TRBD1 (6 bases). This CDR3 is 14 amino acids long. Germline V gene sequence: CDR1 LNHDA, CDR2 SQIVND (reference sequence). Trimming removed 4 bases at V and 2 bases at J, with 10 bases between. The CDR3 reads CASSTDRFTDTQYF. CDR3 nucleotides: TGTGCCAGTAGTACCGACAGGTTCACAGATACGCAGTATTTT.

The chain combines TRBV19 with TRBJ1-5; possibly TRBD1 for D (6 bases). Germline assignment: CDR1 LNHDA and CDR2 SQIVND (reference sequence). V shed 4 bases and J shed 2 bases, with 15 bases lying between them. The CDR3 sequence is 16 residues long. In DNA form, the CDR3 reads TGTGCCAGTAGTAGGGATACAGGGAAAGGCAATCAGCCCCAGCATTTT. This gives the protein CASSRDTGKGNQPQHF.